Presented here are 27 T cell receptor beta chains from one specimen sequenced in a study of neurological immune-mediated disorders. TCRdb reprocessed the 5' RACE reads with MiXCR, giving one entry per CDR3 protein. The sample lists tens of thousands of distinct CDR3 sequences, about a tenth seen once, with under 2% in the top ten. The specimen sequenced was PBMCs. Every receptor here comes from a man in his forties in good health.

There are many counts of this clonotype. This chain joins TRBV9 and TRBJ2-1; D ambiguous. V shed 0 bases and J shed 0 bases, with 10 bases lying between them. The germline gives CDR1 SGDLS, CDR2 YYNGEE. The CDR3 spans 16 residues. Written as DNA, the CDR3 is TGTGCCAGCAGCGTAGCCCCGACGAGCTCCTACAATGAGCAGTTCTTC. Amino acid sequence: CASSVAPTSSYNEQFF.

This clonotype came up a few times. The chain employs TRBV25-1 and TRBJ1-5, with D possibly matching TRBD1 (6 bases). Germline CDR1 reads MGHDK; CDR2 reads SYGVNS. The CDR3 sequence is 13 residues long. V lost 4 bases to trimming and J lost 6 bases, with 10 bases between them. CDR3: CASSGGGGQPQHF. As DNA, the CDR3 is TGTGCCAGCAGTGGAGGGGGAGGTCAGCCCCAGCATTTT. The full variable domain, in which reference TRBV25-1 and TRBJ1-5 provide the parts outside the CDR3, is EADIYQTPRYLVIGTGKKITLECSQTMGHDKMYWYQQDPGMELHLIHYSYGVNSTEKGDLSSESTVSRIRTEHFPLTLESARPSHTSQYLCASSGGGGQPQHFGDGTRLSIL.

This clonotype was observed many times. CDR3 nucleotide sequence: TGTGCCAGCAGCCAAGTCAGGAACACCGGGGAGCTGTTTTTT. Its protein is CASSQVRNTGELFF. The chain carries TRBV7-3 and TRBJ2-2; no reliable D call. Germline values: CDR1 SGHTA, CDR2 FQGTGA. This CDR3 has 14 residues. Trimming pared 5 bases from V and 1 base from J, leaving 8 bases between.

This clonotype was found a few times. This chain connects TRBV18 to TRBJ1-5; D possibly corresponds to TRBD1 (5 bases). The germline V gene encodes CDR1 KGHSH and CDR2 LQKENI. This CDR3 spans 13 amino acids. The V gene lost 1 base and the J gene lost 15 bases, with 16 bases spanning the gap. In nucleotides, the CDR3 is TGTGCCAGCTCACCACTCCAGGACATGGCTGCGCATTTT. Its protein is CASSPLQDMAAHF. Based on the CDR3 plus reference TRBV18 and TRBJ1-5, the full variable domain is NAGVMQNPRHLVRRRGQEARLRCSPMKGHSHVYWYRQLPEEGLKFMVYLQKENIIDESGMPKERFSAEFPKEGPSILRIQQVVRGDSAAYFCASSPLQDMAAHFGDGTRLSIL.

This clonotype came up many times. This chain links TRBV12-3 or TRBV12-4 with TRBJ1-5; no clear D. CDR3 length: 13 residues. The V and J ends lost 5 bases and 7 bases respectively, with 12 bases between them. The DNA for the CDR3 is TGTGCCAGCAGTCCAACAACTCTCCAGCCCCAGCATTTT. As protein: CASSPTTLQPQHF.

The CDR3 sequence is CASSLPDRGQGGELFF. The CDR3, as DNA: TGCGCCAGCAGCCTCCCGGACAGGGGGCAGGGCGGGGAGCTGTTTTTT. This chain links TRBV5-1 with TRBJ2-2; 11 bases fit TRBD1. The germline CDR1 and CDR2 sequences are SGHRS and YFSETQ. The CDR3 has 16 amino acids. Trimming took 4 bases from V and 7 from J; bases not matched to a gene: 9.

There are many counts of this clonotype. V is TRBV5-1 and J is TRBJ2-5; perhaps TRBD2 as D (5 bases). The V gene lost 3 bases and the J gene lost 3 bases, with 12 bases spanning the gap. This CDR3 contains 14 residues. Germline values: CDR1 SGHRS, CDR2 YFSETQ. The CDR3 nucleotides are TGCGCCAGCAGCTGGGGTTGGGGAGAAGAGACCCAGTACTTC. It is translated as CASSWGWGEETQYF.

This clonotype was detected many times. This chain joins TRBV3-1 and TRBJ1-4; 7 nucleotides agree with TRBD1. The junction had 8 bases not matched to a gene; V was cut back by 4 bases and J by 6 bases. The germline CDR1 and CDR2 sequences are LGHDT and YNNKEL (reference sequence). This CDR3 spans 15 amino acids. The CDR3 DNA reads TGTGCCAGCAGCCTTCACGACAGGGAGGATGAAAAACTGTTTTTT. As protein: CASSLHDREDEKLFF.

This clonotype was observed at least ten times. The chain has TRBV6-5 and TRBJ2-1, with a tentative D call TRBD2 (7 bases). This CDR3 is 14 amino acids long. Germline V gives CDR1 MNHEY, CDR2 SVGAGI. V was trimmed by 7 bases and J by 9 bases, leaving 19 bases between them. The CDR3 DNA reads as TGTGCCAGCACGGAGGGGGGGCTGATGTCTGAGCAGTTCTTC. Translation gives CASTEGGLMSEQFF.

This clonotype was seen repeatedly, ten times or more. This chain links TRBV5-1 with TRBJ2-3; no reliable D call. The CDR3 runs to 16 residues. The germline CDR1 and CDR2 sequences are SGHRS and YFSETQ. Trimming removed 3 bases at V and 0 bases at J, with 14 bases between. The CDR3 nucleotides read TGCGCCAGCAGCTACCTAGGCAGAGTTAGCACAGATACGCAGTATTTT. It is translated as CASSYLGRVSTDTQYF.

The V call is TRBV5-1, the J call TRBJ1-2, with D tentatively TRBD1 (5 bases). This CDR3 has 12 residues. The germline CDR1 and CDR2 sequences are SGHRS and YFSETQ. Trimming stripped 4 bases from V and 5 bases from J, with 9 bases between. For the CDR3, the DNA is TGCGCCAGCAGCCCAGGGATTTATGGCTACACCTTC. Protein sequence: CASSPGIYGYTF.

This clonotype appeared many times. The chain couples TRBV10-2 to TRBJ2-7; TRBD1 matches at 8 bases. Trimming cost V 4 bases and J 4 bases; bases outside gene matches: 6. Germline CDR1 reads WSHSY; CDR2 reads SAAADI. This CDR3 has 14 residues. For the CDR3, the DNA is TGCGCCAGCAGTGTCAGGGGACAGGATTACGAGCAGTACTTC. It translates to CASSVRGQDYEQYF.

This clonotype was seen at least ten times. This rearrangement joins TRBV7-6 to TRBJ2-7, with a possible D match to TRBD1 (6 bases). Trimming took off 5 bases at V and 2 bases at J, with 16 bases between the two ends. Germline assignment: CDR1 SGHVS and CDR2 FNYEAQ. The CDR3 contains 15 residues. Here the CDR3 DNA reads TGTGCCAGCAGCCCTAGGGACACGGTAACCTACGAGCAGTACTTC. Translating gives CASSPRDTVTYEQYF.

This clonotype has ten or more counts. CDR3 loop: CASSVEQGLYTEAFF. DNA for the CDR3: TGTGCCAGCAGCGTAGAACAGGGTCTATACACTGAAGCTTTCTTT. The J gene is TRBJ1-1, the V gene TRBV9; tentative D call: TRBD1 (6 bases). Germline lookup yields CDR1 SGDLS and CDR2 YYNGEE. V lost 0 bases and J lost 3, with 12 bases in between. The CDR3 sequence is 15 residues long.

The sample holds many counts of this clonotype. This chain joins TRBV7-9 and TRBJ2-7; D possibly corresponds to TRBD1 (5 bases). Trimming removed 5 bases at V and 1 base at J, with 9 bases between. The CDR3 length is 13 residues. Looked up from germline, CDR1 is SEHNR and CDR2 is FQNEAQ (reference sequence). CDR3 nucleotide sequence: TGTGCCAGCAGCCTCAGGGCATCCTACGAGCAGTACTTC. Translating gives CASSLRASYEQYF.

The V and J genes are TRBV6-4 and TRBJ2-7; TRBD2 aligns across 7 bases. Trimming took 0 bases from V and 2 from J; bases not matched to a gene: 7. The germline V gene encodes CDR1 MRHNA and CDR2 SNTAGT. The CDR3 consists of 16 residues. CDR3 bases: TGTGCCAGCAGTGACTCCGCGGGGGAGAGTACCTACGAGCAGTACTTC. This encodes CASSDSAGESTYEQYF.

At least ten counts were recorded for this clonotype. The V call is TRBV5-5, the J call TRBJ1-1; D uncertain. Germline V gives CDR1 SGHKS, CDR2 YYEKEE (reference sequence). The CDR3 totals 13 residues. V was trimmed by 7 bases and J by 3 bases, leaving 13 bases between them. The chain's CDR3 is CASSAVRYTEAFF. CDR3 DNA sequence: TGTGCCAGCTCCGCGGTTCGGTACACTGAAGCTTTCTTT.

This clonotype was detected ten times or more. V and J are TRBV7-9 and TRBJ2-5, with no clear D. CDR1 is SEHNR and CDR2 is FQNEAQ in the germline V gene (reference sequence). The CDR3 covers 14 residues. V shed 0 bases and J shed 2 bases, with 7 bases lying between them. CDR3 coding DNA: TGTGCCAGCAGCTTAGCAGGGAAACAAGAGACCCAGTACTTC. Protein sequence: CASSLAGKQETQYF. Using reference TRBV7-9 and TRBJ2-5 for the parts outside the CDR3, the full variable domain is DTGVSQNPRHKITKRGQNVTFRCDPISEHNRLYWYRQTLGQGPEFLTYFQNEAQLEKSRLLSDRFSAERPKGSFSTLEIQRTEQGDSAMYLCASSLAGKQETQYFGPGTRLLVL.

This clonotype was counted ten times or more. This rearrangement joins TRBV6-6 to TRBJ1-3, with D perhaps TRBD1 (5 bases). Deletions cut 7 bases from V and 0 bases from J, with 16 bases between. The CDR3 covers 16 residues. Germline CDR1 and CDR2: MNHNY and SVGAGI (reference sequence). CDR3 loop: CASTGGKFNSGNTIYF. The CDR3 DNA sequence: TGTGCCAGCACCGGGGGAAAGTTTAACTCTGGAAACACCATATATTTT.

This clonotype was observed at least ten times. This rearrangement joins TRBV27 to TRBJ2-7; TRBD1 matches at 7 bases. The V gene end was trimmed by 6 bases and the J gene end by 0 bases; junction bases not matched to a gene: 5. The germline V gene has CDR1 MNHEY and CDR2 SMNVEV (reference sequence). The CDR3 spans 14 residues. The CDR3 loop is CASSLDRVSYEQYF. For the CDR3, the DNA is TGTGCCAGCAGCCTAGACAGGGTCTCCTACGAGCAGTACTTC.

This clonotype was observed many times. The rearrangement links TRBV5-1 to TRBJ2-3; 9 bases map to TRBD2. With V trimmed by 4 bases and J by 0 bases, 6 bases remained unmatched. From germline, CDR1 is SGHRS and CDR2 YFSETQ. The CDR3 totals 16 residues. The CDR3 DNA reads as TGCGCCAGCAGCCCTATTAGCGGGAGAAGCACAGATACGCAGTATTTT. This encodes CASSPISGRSTDTQYF.

This clonotype was seen repeatedly, ten times or more. The rearrangement uses TRBV20-1 and TRBJ2-7; TRBD2 is a possible D gene (6 bases). This CDR3 has 13 amino acids. V gave up 5 bases and J gave up 4 bases, with 15 bases separating them. The V gene's germline CDR1 is DFQATT and CDR2 SNEGSKA (reference sequence). CDR3 nucleotide sequence: TGCAGTGCTTACCCGGGACGGGAGTACGAGCAGTACTTC. Translating gives CSAYPGREYEQYF.

The sample holds many counts of this clonotype. This chain connects TRBV5-1 to TRBJ2-3, with 7 bases matching TRBD2. CDR3 length equals 16 residues. Germline V gene lookup returns CDR1 SGHRS and CDR2 YFSETQ. V lost 0 bases, J lost 7 bases, and 11 bases stayed unmatched. CDR3 loop: CASSLGRSGRENTQYF. CDR3 DNA sequence: TGCGCCAGCAGCTTGGGACGTAGCGGGCGGGAAAATACGCAGTATTTT.

This clonotype was seen repeatedly, ten times or more. This chain uses TRBV27 with TRBJ1-2; D gene ambiguous. The CDR3 consists of 16 residues. Germline-derived CDR1 and CDR2 are MNHEY and SMNVEV (reference sequence). Trimming took off 2 bases at V and 3 bases at J, with 16 bases between the two ends. In nucleotides, the CDR3 is TGTGCCAGCAGTTTAGAACCCTCGGCTGGGTACTATGGCTACACCTTC. Protein product: CASSLEPSAGYYGYTF.

In this sample, this clonotype turned up many times. CDR3 region: CASSLGGANTGELFF. In DNA, the CDR3 is TGTGCCAGCAGTTTAGGGGGCGCGAACACCGGGGAGCTGTTTTTT. The V gene is TRBV12-3 or TRBV12-4, the J gene TRBJ2-2; tentatively, D is TRBD1 (5 bases). The CDR3 extends over 15 amino acids. Trimming took off 1 base at V and 0 bases at J, with 6 bases between the two ends.

This clonotype has ten or more counts. The chain combines TRBV7-9 with TRBJ2-3; no clear D gene. The germline V and J ends were trimmed by 3 bases and 5 bases, with 18 bases remaining between them. Germline values: CDR1 SEHNR, CDR2 FQNEAQ (reference sequence). CDR3 length: 16 amino acids. CDR3 protein: CASSFSTDGRLDTQYF. The CDR3 bases are TGTGCCAGCAGCTTCTCGACGGATGGTCGGTTAGATACGCAGTATTTT.

V is TRBV30 and J is TRBJ1-5; tentative D call: TRBD1 (5 bases). Germline lookup yields CDR1 GTSNPN and CDR2 SVGIG (reference sequence). V was pared by 2 bases and J by 6 bases, with 17 bases between. This CDR3 comprises 15 residues. In DNA, the CDR3 is TGTGCCTGGAGTACCGCGGGAGGGGACCCTCAGCCCCAGCATTTT. Translated: CAWSTAGGDPQPQHF.